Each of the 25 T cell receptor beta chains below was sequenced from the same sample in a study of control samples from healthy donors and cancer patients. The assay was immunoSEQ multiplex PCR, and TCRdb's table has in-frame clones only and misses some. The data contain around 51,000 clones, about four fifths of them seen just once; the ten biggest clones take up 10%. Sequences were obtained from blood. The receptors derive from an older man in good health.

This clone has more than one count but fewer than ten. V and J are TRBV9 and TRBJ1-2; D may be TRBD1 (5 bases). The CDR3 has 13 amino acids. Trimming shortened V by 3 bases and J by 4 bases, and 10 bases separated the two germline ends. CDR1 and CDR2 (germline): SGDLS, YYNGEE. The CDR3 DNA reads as TGTGCCAGCAGCGCCCGGGGCCGCTATGGCTACACCTTC. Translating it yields CASSARGRYGYTF. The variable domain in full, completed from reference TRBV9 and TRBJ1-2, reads DSGVTQTPKHLITATGQRVTLRCSPRSGDLSVYWYQQSLDQGLQFLIQYYNGEERAKGNILERFSAQQFPDLHSELNLSSLELGDSALYFCASSARGRYGYTFGSGTRLTVV.

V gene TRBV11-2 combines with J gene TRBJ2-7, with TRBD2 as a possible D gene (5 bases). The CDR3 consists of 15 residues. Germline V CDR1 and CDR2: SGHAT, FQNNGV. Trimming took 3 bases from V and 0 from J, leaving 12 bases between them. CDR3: CASSFLRDRSYEQYF. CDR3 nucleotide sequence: TGTGCCAGCAGCTTTTTACGGGATCGCTCCTACGAGCAGTACTTC.

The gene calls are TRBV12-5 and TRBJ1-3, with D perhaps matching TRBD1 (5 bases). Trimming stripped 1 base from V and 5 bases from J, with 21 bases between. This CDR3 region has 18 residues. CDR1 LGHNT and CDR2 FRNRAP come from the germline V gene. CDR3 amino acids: CASGLETVRANIRNTIYF. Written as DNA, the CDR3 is TGTGCTAGTGGTTTGGAGACGGTCAGGGCCAACATAAGAAACACCATATATTTT.

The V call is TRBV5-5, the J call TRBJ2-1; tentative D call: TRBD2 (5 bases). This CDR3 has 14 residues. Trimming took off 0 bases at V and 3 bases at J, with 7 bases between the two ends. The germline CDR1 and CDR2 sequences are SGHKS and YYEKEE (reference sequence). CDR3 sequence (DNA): TGTGCCAGCAGCTTGGGCGGAGGCTACAATGAGCAGTTCTTC. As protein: CASSLGGGYNEQFF. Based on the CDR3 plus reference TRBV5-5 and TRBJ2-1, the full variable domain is DAGVTQSPTHLIKTRGQQVTLRCSPISGHKSVSWYQQVLGQGPQFIFQYYEKEERGRGNFPDRFSARQFPNYSSELNVNALLLGDSALYLCASSLGGGYNEQFFGPGTRLTVL.

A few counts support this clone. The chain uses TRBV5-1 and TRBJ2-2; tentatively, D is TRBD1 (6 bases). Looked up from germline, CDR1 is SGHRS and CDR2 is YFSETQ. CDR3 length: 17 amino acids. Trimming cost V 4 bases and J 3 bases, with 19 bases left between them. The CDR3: CASSRPRGNSDTGELFF. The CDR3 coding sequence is TGCGCCAGCAGCCGCCCCAGGGGAAATAGCGACACCGGGGAGCTGTTTTTT.

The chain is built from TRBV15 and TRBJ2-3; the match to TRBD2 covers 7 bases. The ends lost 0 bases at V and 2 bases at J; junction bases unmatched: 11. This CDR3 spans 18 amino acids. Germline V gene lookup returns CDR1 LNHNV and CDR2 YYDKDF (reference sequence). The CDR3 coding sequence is TGTGCCACCAGCAGAGAGATATATTCGGGGGGACCCACAGATACGCAGTATTTT. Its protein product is CATSREIYSGGPTDTQYF.

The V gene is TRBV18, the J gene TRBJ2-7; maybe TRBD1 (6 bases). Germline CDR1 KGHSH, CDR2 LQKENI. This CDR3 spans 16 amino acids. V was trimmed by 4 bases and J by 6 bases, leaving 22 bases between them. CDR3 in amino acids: CASSLARGGPRGEQYF. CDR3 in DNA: TGTGCCAGCTCACTGGCCAGAGGGGGACCTAGGGGCGAGCAGTACTTC. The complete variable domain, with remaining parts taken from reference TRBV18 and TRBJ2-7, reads NAGVMQNPRHLVRRRGQEARLRCSPMKGHSHVYWYRQLPEEGLKFMVYLQKENIIDESGMPKERFSAEFPKEGPSILRIQQVVRGDSAAYFCASSLARGGPRGEQYFGPGTRLTVT.

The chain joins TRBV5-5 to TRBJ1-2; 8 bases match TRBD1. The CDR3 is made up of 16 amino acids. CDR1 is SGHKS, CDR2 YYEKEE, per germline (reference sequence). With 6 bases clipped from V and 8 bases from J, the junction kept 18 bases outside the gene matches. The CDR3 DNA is TGTGCCAGCACCGCCGACCCCGGACAGGGAGAACGGGGCTACACCTTC. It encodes CASTADPGQGERGYTF.

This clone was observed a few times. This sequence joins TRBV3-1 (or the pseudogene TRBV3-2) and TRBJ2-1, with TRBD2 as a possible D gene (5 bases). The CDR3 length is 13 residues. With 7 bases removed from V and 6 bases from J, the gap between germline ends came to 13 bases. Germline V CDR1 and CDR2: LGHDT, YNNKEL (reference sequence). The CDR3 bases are TGTGCCAGCATGAAGGGAGAGAGCAATGAGCAGTTCTTC. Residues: CASMKGESNEQFF.

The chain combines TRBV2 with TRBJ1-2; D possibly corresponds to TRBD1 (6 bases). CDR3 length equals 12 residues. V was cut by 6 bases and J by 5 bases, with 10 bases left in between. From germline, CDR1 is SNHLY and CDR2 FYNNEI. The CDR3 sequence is CASSRTVYGYTF. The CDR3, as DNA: TGTGCCAGCAGCCGGACAGTGTATGGCTACACCTTC.

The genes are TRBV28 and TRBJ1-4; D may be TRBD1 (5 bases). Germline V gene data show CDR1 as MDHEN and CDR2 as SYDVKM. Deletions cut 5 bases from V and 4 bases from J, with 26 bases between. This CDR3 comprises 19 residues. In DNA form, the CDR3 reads TGTGCCAGCAGTCCCCCGGGACCCTCCCGAGGCGTCCGTAATGAAAAACTGTTTTTT. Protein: CASSPPGPSRGVRNEKLFF.

CDR3 in amino acids: CASSVGTGDGYTF. CDR3 coding DNA: TGTGCCAGCTCAGTTGGGACAGGGGATGGCTACACCTTC. The chain recombines TRBV18 with TRBJ1-2, with TRBD1 matching over 10 bases. The CDR3 totals 13 residues. J was trimmed by 6 bases and V by 5 bases; bases with no gene match: 3. From germline, CDR1 is KGHSH and CDR2 LQKENI.

DNA for the CDR3: TGTGCCATCCGGCCGGGAAATGTAGAAGAGACCCAGTACTTC. Protein product: CAIRPGNVEETQYF. The rearrangement uses TRBV28 and TRBJ2-5, with a possible D match to TRBD2 (5 bases). Germline CDR1 MDHEN, CDR2 SYDVKM. CDR3 size: 14 residues. V lost 10 bases and J 3 bases, leaving 18 bases between the germline ends.

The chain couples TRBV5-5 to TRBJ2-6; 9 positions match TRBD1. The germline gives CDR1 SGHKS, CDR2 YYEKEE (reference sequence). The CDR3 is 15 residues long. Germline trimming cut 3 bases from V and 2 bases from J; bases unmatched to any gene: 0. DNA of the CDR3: TGTGCCAGCAGCTGGACAGGGGCTGGGGCCAACGTCCTGACTTTC. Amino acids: CASSWTGAGANVLTF. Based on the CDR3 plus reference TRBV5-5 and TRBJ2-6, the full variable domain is DAGVTQSPTHLIKTRGQQVTLRCSPISGHKSVSWYQQVLGQGPQFIFQYYEKEERGRGNFPDRFSARQFPNYSSELNVNALLLGDSALYLCASSWTGAGANVLTFGAGSRLTVL.

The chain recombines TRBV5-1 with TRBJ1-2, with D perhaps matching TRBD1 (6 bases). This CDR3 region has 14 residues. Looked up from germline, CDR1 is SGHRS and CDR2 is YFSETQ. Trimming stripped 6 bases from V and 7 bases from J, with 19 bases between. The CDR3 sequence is CASNPSAGARGYTF. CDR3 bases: TGCGCCAGCAACCCTTCGGCAGGGGCGCGTGGCTACACCTTC.

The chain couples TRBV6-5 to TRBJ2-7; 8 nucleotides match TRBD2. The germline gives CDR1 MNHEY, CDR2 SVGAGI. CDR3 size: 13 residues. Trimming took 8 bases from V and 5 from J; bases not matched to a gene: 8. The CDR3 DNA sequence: TGTGCCAGCGGGACTAGTGGGAAAAACGAGCAGTACTTC. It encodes CASGTSGKNEQYF.

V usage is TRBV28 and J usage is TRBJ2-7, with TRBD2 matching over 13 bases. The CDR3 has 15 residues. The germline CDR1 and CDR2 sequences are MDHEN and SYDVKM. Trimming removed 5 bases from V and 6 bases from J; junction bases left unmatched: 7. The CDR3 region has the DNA TGTGCCAGCAGTATGTGGACTAGCGGGAGAAGCGAGCAGTACTTC. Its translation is CASSMWTSGRSEQYF.

In nucleotides, the CDR3 is TGTGCCAGCAGCCGCCCCCATGGGGGCGGGAGCTCCTACGAGCAGTACTTC. It yields the protein CASSRPHGGGSSYEQYF. The chain links TRBV5-4 to TRBJ2-7; D may be TRBD2 (7 bases). The CDR3 contains 17 residues. V was pared by 4 bases and J by 0 bases, with 20 bases between. CDR1 and CDR2 from the germline V gene are SGHNT and YYREEE (reference sequence).

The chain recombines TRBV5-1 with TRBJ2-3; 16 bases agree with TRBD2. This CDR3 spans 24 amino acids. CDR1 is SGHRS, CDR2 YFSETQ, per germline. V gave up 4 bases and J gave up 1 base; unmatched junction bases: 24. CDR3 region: CASSPKMGLAGGPQVPRRTDTQYF. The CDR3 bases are TGCGCCAGCAGCCCTAAGATGGGACTAGCGGGAGGGCCCCAGGTTCCACGGCGCACAGATACGCAGTATTTT.

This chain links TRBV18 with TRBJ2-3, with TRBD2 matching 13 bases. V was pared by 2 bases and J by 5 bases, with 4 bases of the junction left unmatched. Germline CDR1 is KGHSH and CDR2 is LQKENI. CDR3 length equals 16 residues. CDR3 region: CASSPRTSGGQDTQYF. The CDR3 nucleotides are TGTGCCAGCTCACCAAGGACTAGCGGGGGCCAAGATACGCAGTATTTT.

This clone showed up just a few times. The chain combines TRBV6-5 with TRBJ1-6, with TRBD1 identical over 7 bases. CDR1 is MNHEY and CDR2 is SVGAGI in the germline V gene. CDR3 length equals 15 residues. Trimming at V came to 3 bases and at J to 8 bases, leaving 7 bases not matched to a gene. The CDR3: CASSYAFGTDSPLHF. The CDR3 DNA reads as TGTGCCAGCAGTTATGCCTTCGGGACAGATTCACCCCTCCACTTT.

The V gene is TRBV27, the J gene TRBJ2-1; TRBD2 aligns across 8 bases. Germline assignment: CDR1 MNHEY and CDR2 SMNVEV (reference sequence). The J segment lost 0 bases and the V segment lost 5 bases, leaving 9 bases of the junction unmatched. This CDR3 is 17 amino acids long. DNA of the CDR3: TGTGCCAGCAGTCCGGAAGGACTAGCTGCCTCCTACAATGAGCAGTTCTTC. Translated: CASSPEGLAASYNEQFF.

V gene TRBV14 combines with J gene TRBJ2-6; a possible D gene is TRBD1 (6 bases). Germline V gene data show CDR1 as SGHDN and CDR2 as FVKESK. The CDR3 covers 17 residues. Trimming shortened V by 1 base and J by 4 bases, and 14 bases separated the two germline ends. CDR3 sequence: CASSQGARGSGANVLTF. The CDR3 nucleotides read TGTGCCAGCAGCCAAGGTGCCAGGGGTTCAGGGGCCAACGTCCTGACTTTC.

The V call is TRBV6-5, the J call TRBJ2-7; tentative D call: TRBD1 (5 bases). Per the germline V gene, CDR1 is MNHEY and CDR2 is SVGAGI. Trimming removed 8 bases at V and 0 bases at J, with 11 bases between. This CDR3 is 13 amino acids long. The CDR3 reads CASSDIPSYEQYF. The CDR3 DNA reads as TGTGCCAGCTCGGACATTCCCTCCTACGAGCAGTACTTC.

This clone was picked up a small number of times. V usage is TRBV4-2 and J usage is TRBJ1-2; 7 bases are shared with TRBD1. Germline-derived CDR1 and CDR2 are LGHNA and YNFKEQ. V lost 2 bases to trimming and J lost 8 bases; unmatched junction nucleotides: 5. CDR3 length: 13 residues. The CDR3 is CASSQPGQRGYTF. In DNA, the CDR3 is TGTGCCAGCAGCCAACCGGGACAGAGGGGCTACACCTTC.